The 13 T cell receptor beta chains in this list originate from one sample, sequenced in a study of regulatory T cells in long-lasting Graves disease. Sample time point: persistent/refractory GD, antithyroid drugs over 5 years with positive TRAb. Making the TCR library involved RNA that had been extracted from PBMCs. Arm-PCR with iRepertoire HTBI primers amplified the CDR3 regions for these TCR beta libraries. Each CDR3 protein gets one entry after TCRdb re-called the multiplex PCR reads with MiXCR. The profile shows a few hundred thousand distinct CDR3 sequences, 20% to 30% of them singletons. The sample was peripheral blood mononuclear cells (PBMCs), taken when the disease was refractory, from a patient treated with antithyroid drugs. The receptors derive from a female donor with Graves disease.

This clonotype has just a few counts. The V gene is TRBV6-2 or TRBV6-3, the J gene TRBJ2-7, with TRBD2 matching 9 bases. The CDR3 totals 19 residues. With 2 bases clipped from V and 4 bases from J, the junction kept 18 bases outside the gene matches. Germline assignment: CDR1 MNHEY and CDR2 SVGEGT. CDR3 sequence: CASSYDRRGGRMINYEQYF. The CDR3 DNA sequence: TGTGCCAGCAGTTACGACCGGCGGGGGGGACGGATGATCAATTACGAGCAGTACTTC.

The chain employs TRBV5-6 and TRBJ2-7, with 9 bases identical to TRBD1. The ends lost 1 base at V and 5 bases at J; junction bases unmatched: 4. The V gene's germline CDR1 is SGHDT and CDR2 YYEEEE. This CDR3 spans 14 amino acids. The CDR3 DNA is TGTGCCAGCAGCTTGCCGGGACAGGGTAACGAGCAGTACTTC. Translation: CASSLPGQGNEQYF.

In the case of this clonotype: One end of the junction fails to match germline, which may point to a read error. This sequence joins TRBV7-9 and TRBJ1-1; D perhaps matches TRBD1 (6 bases). CDR3 length: 13 residues. Germline V gives CDR1 SEHNR, CDR2 FQNEAQ (reference sequence). The CDR3 region is CVSSFTWTVEAFF. The CDR3 DNA sequence: TGTGTCAGCAGCTTTACGTGGACAGTTGAAGCTTTCTTT. The complete variable domain, with remaining parts taken from reference TRBV7-9 and TRBJ1-1, reads DTGVSQNPRHKITKRGQNVTFRCDPISEHNRLYWYRQTLGQGPEFLTYFQNEAQLEKSRLLSDRFSAERPKGSFSTLEIQRTEQGDSAMYLCVSSFTWTVEAFFGQGTRLTVV.

The chain uses TRBV2 and TRBJ2-6; D is ambiguous. The CDR3 extends over 16 amino acids. Germline loops: CDR1 SNHLY, CDR2 FYNNEI. Trimming took off 5 bases at V and 3 bases at J, with 14 bases between the two ends. CDR3 sequence (DNA): TGTGCCAGCAGTCCGGCTGGTGGGGTTGGGGCCAACGTCCTGACTTTC. Translation: CASSPAGGVGANVLTF.

This clonotype was observed at least ten times. The chain combines TRBV28 with TRBJ2-2; D not certain. Germline CDR1 reads MDHEN; CDR2 reads SYDVKM. This CDR3 contains 15 residues. Trimming cost V 8 bases and J 8 bases, with 21 bases left between them. This CDR3 reads CASLPSRNLPGELFF. The CDR3 DNA follows: TGTGCCAGCCTCCCTTCACGGAACCTCCCGGGGGAGCTGTTTTTT.

CDR3: CASSQRLAGGIQETQYF. In DNA form, the CDR3 reads TGTGCCAGCAGTCAAAGACTAGCGGGAGGAATACAAGAGACCCAGTACTTC. V and J are TRBV7-9 and TRBJ2-5; 13 bases are shared with TRBD2. Trimming at V came to 6 bases and at J to 2 bases, leaving 9 bases not matched to a gene. CDR3 length equals 17 residues. Germline values: CDR1 SEHNR, CDR2 FQNEAQ (reference sequence).

Ten or more counts support this clonotype. This rearrangement joins TRBV18 to TRBJ1-4; the D is unclear. The ends were cut back, 5 bases at V and 0 bases at J, with 10 bases in the middle. Germline loops: CDR1 KGHSH, CDR2 LQKENI. CDR3 length equals 15 residues. The CDR3 sequence: CASSSQVATNEKLFF. The CDR3 coding sequence is TGTGCCAGCTCATCTCAAGTGGCAACTAATGAAAAACTGTTTTTT. Together with reference TRBV18 and TRBJ1-4, the CDR3 gives the full variable domain: NAGVMQNPRHLVRRRGQEARLRCSPMKGHSHVYWYRQLPEEGLKFMVYLQKENIIDESGMPKERFSAEFPKEGPSILRIQQVVRGDSAAYFCASSSQVATNEKLFFGSGTQLSVL.

This clonotype occurred a few times. J is TRBJ1-1 and V is TRBV30; D remains unclear. Germline CDR1 reads GTSNPN; CDR2 reads SVGIG (reference sequence). The CDR3 is 13 residues long. Trimming stripped 1 base from V and 1 base from J, with 7 bases between. The CDR3 region has the DNA TGTGCCTGGAGTGATGGGGAGAACACTGAAGCTTTCTTT. Translation gives CAWSDGENTEAFF. Based on the CDR3 plus reference TRBV30 and TRBJ1-1, the full variable domain is SQTIHQWPATLVQPVGSPLSLECTVEGTSNPNLYWYRQAAGRGLQLLFYSVGIGQISSEVPQNLSASRPQDRQFILSSKKLLLSDSGFYLCAWSDGENTEAFFGQGTRLTVV.

There are a few counts of this clonotype. The final CDR3 position lacks the conserved phenylalanine or tryptophan, pointing to a likely read error. The V and J genes are TRBV19 and TRBJ1-2; D unclear. In germline, CDR1 is LNHDA, CDR2 SQIVND (reference sequence). The CDR3 totals 13 residues. With 7 bases removed from V and 4 bases from J, the gap between germline ends came to 13 bases. CDR3 nucleotides: TGTGCCAGTACTCACTCCGACCGCTATGGCTACACCTCC. Translated: CASTHSDRYGYTS.

The chain combines TRBV3-1 with TRBJ2-3; 9 nucleotides match TRBD2. Trimming at V came to 6 bases and at J to 6 bases, leaving 7 bases not matched to a gene. This CDR3 is 14 amino acids long. In germline, CDR1 is LGHDT, CDR2 YNNKEL (reference sequence). The CDR3 here is CASSRGRVVDTQYF. The CDR3 DNA sequence: TGTGCCAGCAGTCGCGGGAGGGTGGTGGATACGCAGTATTTT.

This clonotype was seen repeatedly, ten times or more. This sequence joins TRBV7-2 and TRBJ1-4, with TRBD1 matching 11 bases. Germline V CDR1 and CDR2: SGHTA, FQGNSA. The CDR3 runs 15 residues. Germline trimming cut 2 bases from V and 13 bases from J; bases unmatched to any gene: 9. Written as DNA, the CDR3 is TGTGCCAGCAGCTTATCGGACAGGGGGCTCTTGACACTGTTTTTT. Protein sequence: CASSLSDRGLLTLFF.

The chain is built from TRBV6-2 or TRBV6-3 and TRBJ2-6; 9 bases map to TRBD1. The CDR3 is 16 amino acids. CDR1 and CDR2 from the germline V gene are MNHEY and SVGEGT. Trimming cost V 7 bases and J 2 bases; bases outside gene matches: 6. CDR3 sequence reads: CASTTTGGTGANVLTF. CDR3 in DNA: TGTGCCAGCACGACTACAGGGGGCACTGGGGCCAACGTCCTGACTTTC.

This clonotype was observed a handful of times. The chain joins TRBV18 to TRBJ1-6; D gene ambiguous. The germline V gene has CDR1 KGHSH and CDR2 LQKENI. Between the trimmed V and J ends, which lost 2 bases and 0 bases, there was a span of 8 bases. The CDR3 has 16 residues. The CDR3 spells CASSPDTFSYNSPLHF. The CDR3, as DNA: TGTGCCAGCTCACCAGACACGTTCTCCTATAATTCACCCCTCCACTTT.